Listed below are T cell receptor beta chains from one sample, sequenced in a study of T cell responses to AZD1222 COVID-19 vaccine. Clones were read by immunoSEQ multiplex PCR, and TCRdb kept only the in-frame ones, dropping some. The table includes over 110,000 clones, 92% detected once. Sequencing was performed on peripheral blood, taken on day 0 of AZD1222 vaccination. These TCRs come from an adult in good health. Both conserved end residues are part of each CDR3. A D gene is named only where the DNA matches it firmly. Size tells how often a clone was seen (once, few, many) or the class of an expanded clone, and some rows leave it out.

clone_size	v_call	j_call	d_call	cdr3_nt	cdr3_aa
.	TRBV28	TRBJ2-7	.	TGTGCCAGCAGTTCTCGCAATTTCCCACCCTACGAGCAGTACTTC	CASSSRNFPPYEQYF
.	TRBV30	TRBJ1-2	.	TGTGCCTGGACGAGGGGCCTCAGCAACTATGGCTACACCTTC	CAWTRGLSNYGYTF
.	TRBV7-2	TRBJ1-1	.	TGTGCCAGCAGCTTAGCTCCTACGGGGGTACGAGCTTTCTTT	CASSLAPTGVRAFF
.	TRBV4-1	TRBJ1-1	.	.	CASSFGPGETEAFF
.	TRBV3-1/TRBV3-2	TRBJ1-2	.	TGTGCCAGCAGCCAAGCGACAGTAGCTAACTATGGCTACACCTTC	CASSQATVANYGYTF
.	TRBV19	TRBJ2-7	.	TGTGCCAGTAGTATAGGACAGAACTCCTACGAGCAGTACTTC	CASSIGQNSYEQYF
.	TRBV19	TRBJ1-5	TRBD1	TGTGCCAGTAGTGCGGACAGGGTGAGCAATCAGCCCCAGCATTTT	CASSADRVSNQPQHF
.	TRBV27	TRBJ1-2	.	TGTGCCAGCAGTCGGGGGGCCGCTTACTATGGCTACACCTTC	CASSRGAAYYGYTF
.	TRBV6-5	TRBJ1-1	.	TGTGCCAGCAGTTACGCCCAATCTGAAGCTTTCTTT	CASSYAQSEAFF
.	TRBV7-8	TRBJ2-3	TRBD2	TGTGCCAGCAGCTTACGCCCTAGCGGGAGAGGAGCAGATACGCAGTATTTT	CASSLRPSGRGADTQYF
.	TRBV30	TRBJ1-5	.	TGTGCCTGGAGTGCGACCTCCTTCATCGGCAATCAGCCCCAGCATTTT	CAWSATSFIGNQPQHF
few	TRBV27	TRBJ1-2	.	TGTGCCACCCTACGCCGTGGGCGGGGGGAGGATGGCTACACCTTC	CATLRRGRGEDGYTF
.	TRBV14	TRBJ1-4	TRBD1	TGTGCCAGCAGCCAAGATGAGGCCGCTGCAGGGGGCACGGAACTGTTTTTT	CASSQDEAAAGGTELFF
once	TRBV28	TRBJ1-5	.	TGTGCCAGCAGTTCCAACAAGAGACAGCCCCAGCATTTT	CASSSNKRQPQHF
.	TRBV6-2/TRBV6-3	TRBJ1-6	.	TGTGCCAGCAGTGAGGGCCGAGTGAATTCACCCCTCCACTTT	CASSEGRVNSPLHF
.	TRBV6-1	TRBJ2-7	.	TGTGCCGTCGGGGGTAGCGGAGGCTCCTACGAGCAGTACTTC	CAVGGSGGSYEQYF
.	TRBV19	TRBJ2-3	TRBD2	TGTGCCAGTAGTATATGGCTAGCGGGATCGGCAGATACGCAGTATTTT	CASSIWLAGSADTQYF
.	TRBV29-1	TRBJ1-2	.	TGCAGCGTTGATACGGGGAACTATGGCTACACCTTC	CSVDTGNYGYTF
few	TRBV9	TRBJ2-7	TRBD1	TGTGCCAGCAGCGTAGGCGGACAGGGGGGATACGAGCAGTACTTC	CASSVGGQGGYEQYF
.	TRBV5-1	TRBJ1-3	.	TGCGCCAGCAGCTACAGGGCTGGAAACACCATATATTTT	CASSYRAGNTIYF
.	TRBV7-6	TRBJ2-7	.	TGTGCCAGCAGCTTAGTAACCGGAGAAGGATACGAGCAGTACTTC	CASSLVTGEGYEQYF
.	TRBV27	TRBJ2-7	TRBD1	TGTGCCAGCAGCCTTAAAGGACAGGGGGCATTGTACGAGCAGTACTTC	CASSLKGQGALYEQYF
.	TRBV11-3	TRBJ1-1	.	TGTGCCAGCAGCTTAGGTTCTACTCCGGTAGAGATGAACACTGAAGCTTTCTTT	CASSLGSTPVEMNTEAFF
.	TRBV19	TRBJ2-7	.	TGTGCCAGTAGTGAGGGGAACGGGATCGAGCAGTACTTC	CASSEGNGIEQYF
.	TRBV19	TRBJ1-1	.	TGTGCCAGTGTCCTTAGGAACACTGAAGCTTTCTTT	CASVLRNTEAFF
.	TRBV28	TRBJ1-2	.	TGTGCCAGCAGTTTGGGCGGGGCACGGGGGTATGGCTACACCTTC	CASSLGGARGYGYTF
once	TRBV6-1	TRBJ2-6	.	TGTGCCAGCAGTGATAGGGGGATCGCAGAGGGCTCTGGGGCCAACGTCCTGACTTTC	CASSDRGIAEGSGANVLTF
.	TRBV12-5	TRBJ2-5	TRBD1	TGTGCTAGTGGTTTGGGGGACAGGGTGGACGAGACCCAGTACTTC	CASGLGDRVDETQYF
.	TRBV19	TRBJ2-3	.	TGTGCCAGTAGGGCGGGACTTTCAGATACGCAGTATTTT	CASRAGLSDTQYF
.	TRBV5-1	TRBJ2-2	.	TGCGCCAGCAGCTTGTTTAGGGCCGGGTCGCGTCCCGGGGAGCTGTTTTTT	CASSLFRAGSRPGELFF
.	TRBV30	TRBJ1-2	TRBD1	TGTGCCTGGAGTGCGGCAGGGGGCCTTCCTAACTATGGCTACACCTTC	CAWSAAGGLPNYGYTF
once	TRBV19	TRBJ1-5	.	TGTGCCAGTAGTATGGGGCCAGGGGATCAGCCCCAGCATTTT	CASSMGPGDQPQHF
.	TRBV4-3	TRBJ1-6	.	TGCGCCAGCAGCTGGACGGGGGATAATTCACCCCTCCACTTT	CASSWTGDNSPLHF
.	TRBV19	TRBJ1-5	.	TGTGCCAGTACCACAAAAGGGTCGAAAAGCAATCAGCCCCAGCATTTT	CASTTKGSKSNQPQHF
few	TRBV9	TRBJ2-7	.	TGTGCCAGCAGCGTTAGAGGGATGGGCGAGCAGTACTTC	CASSVRGMGEQYF
.	TRBV6-5	TRBJ2-1	TRBD2	TGTGCCAGCAGCTCAAGCGGGAGGCCCTACAATGAGCAGTTCTTC	CASSSSGRPYNEQFF
.	TRBV11-2	TRBJ2-2	.	TGTGCCAGCAGCTTTACCCAGGGTAGTTCCGGGGAGCTGTTTTTT	CASSFTQGSSGELFF
.	TRBV19	TRBJ2-5	.	TGTGCCAGTAGTATAGGGGGGCAGCCGAGGAGGGAGACCCAGTACTTC	CASSIGGQPRRETQYF
.	TRBV24-1	TRBJ2-7	.	TGTGCCACCAGTGATTTGACGGGCTCAGGGCAGTACTTC	CATSDLTGSGQYF
.	TRBV3-1/TRBV3-2	TRBJ1-5	TRBD1	TGTGCCAGCAGCCAAGATGTAGGGGGCGCTCAGCCCCAGCATTTT	CASSQDVGGAQPQHF
.	TRBV3-1/TRBV3-2	TRBJ2-5	TRBD1	TGTGCCAGCAGCCAGGTTATGGGGGACAGGGCAAAAGAGACCCAGTACTTC	CASSQVMGDRAKETQYF
once	TRBV2	TRBJ2-7	.	TGTGCCAGCAGTGAGCAGGAGCGGCCCTTCTTC	CASSEQERPFF
.	TRBV3-1/TRBV3-2	TRBJ2-1	TRBD1	TGTGCCAGCAGCCCCCAGGGGGCCTACTACAATGAGCAGTTCTTC	CASSPQGAYYNEQFF
few	TRBV10-3	TRBJ1-2	.	TGTGCCATCAGTGTGGGTGAAACATCCTACACCTTC	CAISVGETSYTF
.	TRBV11-2	TRBJ1-1	TRBD1	TGTGCCAGCAGCTTAGATCAGGGGGCGAACACTGAAGCTTTCTTT	CASSLDQGANTEAFF